This T cell receptor beta chain was identified in a study of regulatory T cells in long-lasting Graves disease (dated by TCRdb to about 2021). Looking at the study overall: In the newly diagnosed Graves' disease group, patients had been taking antithyroid drugs for less than 3 months. Patients with persistent Graves' disease were compared with patients with newly diagnosed Graves' disease using TCR sequencing and RNA sequencing of peripheral blood. The study took place in China and was registered as a clinical trial. A total of about 35 samples underwent TCR sequencing, from 13 patients with persistent Graves' disease and some 20 patients with newly diagnosed Graves' disease. What the study reported, not specific to this receptor: Patients with persistent disease shared more public clonotypes (about 2,900) than newly diagnosed patients did (approximately 970). As a limitation, the authors acknowledged that the small sample size may reduce accuracy. Only peripheral blood was studied, because thyroid tissue, the primary lesion, was inaccessible. Compared with newly diagnosed patients, persistent Graves' disease patients had lower TCR Shannon entropy and fewer highly expanded clones, which suggests clonal expansion. TRBV28, TRBJ1-2 and TRBJ2-5 were preferentially used in persistent disease, while TRBV20-1 and TRBJ2-1 were favored in newly diagnosed disease. Sequencing and analysis were limited to the TCR beta chain.

Library preparation used multiplex PCR. The instrument was an Illumina HiSeq 4000. To build TCR beta libraries, CDR3 regions were amplified by Arm-PCR using iRepertoire HTBI primers. PCR products were gel purified before sequencing. In the source study's methods: Gene usage analysis of CDR3 amino acid clonotypes used the 62 TRBV and 14 to 15 TRBJ segments found across samples. Filtered high-quality paired reads were merged into contigs using COPE and FqMerger. BLAST was used to align contigs to IMGT TRBV, TRBD and TRBJ reference genes, and CDR3 was defined according to IMGT. Any clonotype with a frequency above 0.1% was classified as a highly expanded clone. Shannon entropy served as the measure of repertoire diversity, while the Gini coefficient captured V-J evenness. A clonotype was considered public if more than one individual shared it. Through fastp at Q25 and MiXCR, TCRdb rebuilt clones from the public reads, retaining in-frame beta chains. For every CDR3 protein sequence, its rows merge into one entry that carries the most common genes and DNA. These V and J calls originate from TCRdb's pipeline instead of the authors' own analysis. The sample data list 450,000 to 500,000 distinct CDR3 sequences, and 16% of these were observed just once. 9% to 15% of the sample comes from the top ten.

Per the publication, the time point label means: newly diagnosed GD, antithyroid drugs for less than 3 months. RNA was extracted from PBMCs in TRIzol for both TCR sequencing and RNA sequencing. Graves' disease was diagnosed according to American Thyroid Association guidelines. The patients came from an endocrinology department in Xi'an, China. From each patient, nine milliliters of peripheral blood was collected into an EDTA anticoagulant tube. Ficoll Paque Plus density gradient separation was used to isolate PBMCs, and no further T cell sorting was done. An Agilent 2100 Bioanalyzer and agarose gel were used to check RNA quality, and a NanoDrop 2000 was used to measure RNA concentration. This clonotype was seen only a few times. This clone's antigen is unknown. Nothing much larger sits one base from this clone, and base qualities are not available. The CDR3 goes from the cysteine to the phenylalanine over 14 residues. Here the CDR3 DNA is all that survives: 42 bases in frame from base 1. V is shortened by 1 base, J by 2 bases, and the region joining them spans 8 bases. Reading the germline V gene (reference sequence) gives CDR1 LNHNV and CDR2 YYDKDF.

These data were also filed under a second study, of T cells in Graves' hyperthyroidism and ophthalmopathy. As the second study states: Stable Graves' hyperthyroidism was defined as no progression to ophthalmopathy during 18 months of follow-up. The hyperthyroidism patients were between 18 and 65 years old and newly diagnosed, with a disease duration of less than 2 months. The study excluded patients with uncontrolled infections, other autoimmune diseases, pregnancy or lactation. Diagnoses were established on the basis of clinical symptoms, serum thyroxine and TRAb, thyroid ultrasound, and orbital computed tomography. The first round of RT-PCR for the TCR CDR3 was performed with the HTBI primer set and the Qiagen OneStep RT-PCR kit. Most expanded thyroid clonotypes (frequency above 0.001) were also detected in blood, suggesting blood repertoires may reflect thyroid immune responses. Ophthalmopathy was separated from stable hyperthyroidism by a 13 V-J signature model, with 85% to 90% sensitivity and approximately 84% specificity obtained in cross-validation and 80%/75% obtained in testing. During validation, the model predicted progression to ophthalmopathy a median of around 7 months ahead of onset, with around 71% sensitivity and under 85% specificity. A discovery cohort of about 95 patients, about 40 with Graves' ophthalmopathy and roughly 59 with stable Graves' hyperthyroidism, was used to find distinguishing TCR V-J signatures. An independent validation cohort of 18 to 20 hyperthyroidism patients and more than 15 patients who later progressed to ophthalmopathy tested prospective prediction of ophthalmopathy. For training and testing, the roughly 97 patients in the discovery cohort were randomly divided in a 7:3 ratio. In addition, the study compared T-cell repertoires in thyroid tissue and in blood from roughly six Graves' hyperthyroidism patients. Following sampling, methimazole starting at 30 mg daily was given to hyperthyroidism patients, and high-dose intravenous methylprednisolone was given to ophthalmopathy patients. A second multiplex PCR round built the libraries, followed by size selection and purification. Paired-end sequencing of the libraries was performed with 100 bp reads on an Illumina HiSeq2000. Raw data were processed with SOAPnuke, discarding reads with adapters, uncalled bases, mean Phred below 15, or no exact constant-primer or identifier match. High-quality paired reads were merged using COPE v1.2.5, and each unique nucleotide sequence was defined as a clonotype. Clonotypes were aligned to IMGT TRBV, TRBD and TRBJ reference segments using MiTCR v1.1. The analysis was restricted to V-J combinations with a frequency above 0.0001, which together covered 99% to 99.2% of the repertoires. A TCS score was defined as the ratio of F50 (clonal expansion) to E x V (chaos), with BLOSUM62-based TCRdist applied between CDR3 peptides within each V-J. Welch's t-statistics and random forest reduced roughly 500 V-J features to 10 to 15, which were used in a naive Bayes classifier (R e1071). No statistical method was used to fix the sample size in advance, and group allocation was not hidden from the investigators. According to the paper, TCR Vbeta CDR3 sequencing was carried out on over 130 peripheral blood samples, which came from 40 to 45 ophthalmopathy, around 74 hyperthyroidism and 17 progressor patients.

The chain uses TRBV15 and TRBJ1-1; 5 matching bases give a weak D call of TRBD1. The TCR sequence derives from a man aged 35 to 55 with Graves disease. Donor details come from another sample of the same person, matched by shared clones. The input for sequencing was peripheral blood mononuclear cells (PBMCs), taken at new diagnosis, from a patient treated with antithyroid drugs. The CDR3 amino acid sequence is: CATSRGDSNTEAFF. At the DNA level, the sequence is TGTGCCACCAGCAGAGGAGACAGCAACACTGAAGCTTTCTTT.